This TCR beta chain was observed in a study of CD8+ T cells in alopecia areata. As to treatment: oral pan-JAK inhibitor, 5-10 mg twice daily. The investigators collected lesional scalp punch biopsies and peripheral blood from alopecia areata patients. Findings of the study overall: Among patients, TCR sharing was less clear than in mice, a difference possibly due in part to HLA diversity in the patient population. Expanded CD8+ clones among the top 100, and scalp clonality, were significantly decreased by tofacitinib. The link between baseline CD8+ expansion and response remains uncertain with one nonresponder.

CDR3 length: 17 amino acids. The germline gives CDR1 LNHDA, CDR2 SQIVND (reference sequence). The sequencing template was cDNA reverse transcribed from extracted RNA. Assay used: immunoSEQ multiplex PCR; TCRdb lists only in-frame clones, some missing. The repertoire holds 150,000 to 200,000 clones, with 60% as singletons. This clone occurred once. Antigen unknown. The chain employs TRBV19 and TRBJ2-5, with TRBD1 matching over 9 bases. The closer fit of TRBJ2-7 to the DNA end suggests the J call may be wrong. The specimen comprised CD4+ T cells sorted from blood, sampled at week 24, from a patient treated with tofacitinib. The source is a human donor with alopecia areata. CDR3 sequence reads: CASSKKGQGTFSYEQYF. CDR3 DNA sequence: TGTGCCAGTAGTAAAAAAGGACAGGGGACCTTCTCCTACGAGCAGTACTTC.